This T cell receptor beta chain was identified during a study of blood T cells in healthy people across ages (dated by TCRdb to the mid-2010s). Turning to the overall study: In model experiments, template switching captured about one uniquely barcoded TCR beta cDNA molecule for every two T cells. The study measured age-related changes in TCR beta repertoire diversity using deep sequencing normalized with unique cDNA molecular identifiers. Donors were grouped into four age groups: young (average approximately 15 years), middle-aged (39), aged (over 55) and long-lived (just over 80). Donors of different ages were randomly distributed across sequencing lanes to avoid experimental bias. Using the same blood draw, the study looked at two additional independent replicas of 1 million unique cDNA reads for two donors, one aged 18 to 30 and the other aged 80 or older. What the work shows at the level of the full study, not this receptor alone: Because profiling used bulk unsorted PBMCs, naive and antigen-experienced compartments could not be compared conclusively. Estimates of total diversity based on one million sequenced T cells were regarded as lower bounds and as underestimates. Compared with the aged group, the long-lived group had more naive CD4+ T cells, fewer expanded clones and increased TCR diversity, a pattern suggesting age selection. Observed TCR beta diversity correlated strongly with the percentage of naive T cells measured by flow cytometry. Because the CMV infection status of the donors was unknown, age-related changes in expanded clonotypes may potentially have been confounded. Observed TCR beta diversity per million T cells fell roughly linearly with age, and a significant reduction was already apparent by age about 36.

A few counts support this clonotype. The target of this receptor is not known. One base away there is no much larger clone; base qualities are not given. Donors were 39 systemically healthy Caucasian individuals from Russia aged about 6 to 100 years. Around 10 milliliters of peripheral blood were collected from each donor into EDTA-treated Vacutainer tubes. PBMCs were isolated by Ficoll-Paque density-gradient centrifugation, with at least 7 million obtained per sample. Total RNA was extracted from PBMCs with Trizol reagent, with at least 6 micrograms obtained per sample. For every donor, an aliquot of PBMCs went through flow cytometry to measure the percentages of naive CD45RAhigh/CD27high T cells. The library was made by 5' RACE. The sequencer listed for this sample is Illumina HiSeq 2500. A second PCR of about 7 to 12 cycles was run with a J-beta primer mix and a sample-barcoded 5' primer. Each TCR beta cDNA molecule received a unique molecular identifier from a template-switch 5' adaptor carrying 12 random nucleotides. At least 2.5 million CDR3-containing paired-end reads were obtained from each sample. The Mint cDNA synthesis kit, primed by a TRBC-specific oligonucleotide, was used to synthesize first-strand cDNA from all RNA. Following uracil-DNA glycosylase treatment, all cDNA underwent a first 18-cycle PCR with the universal primers M1SS and BC2_uni_R. As for how the authors treated the data: Each sample was normalized by randomly selecting 1 million high-quality reads, each carrying a distinct molecular identifier. Reads sharing molecular identifiers were discarded rather than binned into consensus sequences. MiTCR, with a Q25 quality threshold and the strictest error-elimination algorithm, was used for CDR3 identification, clonotype clustering and error correction. A nonparametric unseen species model with Euler transformation was used to estimate a lower bound on total TCR beta diversity. TCRdb took the public reads, trimmed them with fastp at Q25, ran MiXCR for clone calling and kept in-frame beta chains. Merged by CDR3 protein, the rows form single entries marked with the most common genes and DNA. The V and J calls reflect TCRdb's pipeline rather than the authors' work. The sample records approximately 800,000 distinct CDR3 sequences, roughly 53% of which are singletons. Clones ranked in the top ten supply 41% of the sample.

Sequences were obtained from blood. The clonotype was recovered from an elderly man in good health.

The CDR3 protein sequence reads: CASSRAALYNEQFF. The DNA is as follows: TGTGCCAGCAGTAGAGCGGCCCTCTACAATGAGCAGTTCTTC. Recombination joined TRBV7-2 with TRBJ2-1; the best D guess is TRBD2, with 5 bases matching. There are 14 amino acids in the CDR3, from cysteine to phenylalanine inclusive. The sequence is cut down to CDR3 DNA, 42 bases in frame from base 1. V was cut back by 6 bases and J by 3 bases, leaving a gap of 12 bases between them. Sequences SGHTA (CDR1) and FQGNSA (CDR2) are obtained from the germline V gene.